This T cell receptor beta chain was captured in a study of beta chain features in type 1 diabetes. As every portion of the isolated RNA was reverse transcribed, the sequencing read expressed TCRB transcripts. The data were produced by immunoSEQ multiplex PCR, yet TCRdb's version contains in-frame clones alone and is incomplete. Of hundreds of thousands of clones listed, roughly a sixth were seen once; the top ten hold about 0.086%. The V and J ends lost 6 bases and 5 bases, in that order; junction bases with no gene match: 9. There are 15 residues in the CDR3. The V gene's germline CDR1 is MNHEY and CDR2 SVGAGI.

The origin of this receptor is a man younger than 35 in good health. The chain has TRBV6-5 and TRBJ2-2, with TRBD1 matching over 7 bases. Sequencing was carried out using naive CD4+ T cells from blood. The CDR3 here is CASSPDRVRTGELFF. The CDR3 DNA reads as TGTGCCAGCAGCCCCGACAGGGTGCGGACCGGGGAGCTGTTTTTT.